Each of the 8 T cell receptor beta chains below was sequenced from the same sample in a study of CD4 and CD8 cells across lung adenocarcinoma regions. TCRdb ran MiXCR on the PCR reads and lists one entry per CDR3 protein. This sample carries 4,000 to 6,000 distinct CDR3 sequences, almost 60% of them seen once, and the ten largest clones take 15% to 20%. Source material: CD4+ T cells from the center of a lung tumor. The source of these receptors is a male donor with lung adenocarcinoma. The CD4 and CD8 labels of this study may be unreliable.

The V and J genes are TRBV6-1 and TRBJ2-5, with 7 bases that match TRBD2. J lost 11 bases, V lost 8 bases, and 26 bases had no gene match. The CDR3 is 17 residues long. Germline values: CDR1 MNHNS, CDR2 SASEGT. The CDR3 DNA follows: TGTGCCAGCGACTTTGTTCGTGGGCTAGCGGAGACCAATGAGCAGTACTTC. Translation gives CASDFVRGLAETNEQYF.

This clonotype came up a few times. The germline gene is not matched at one end of the junction; a read error may be the cause. The V and J genes are TRBV6-1 and TRBJ2-3, with D possibly TRBD1 on 6 matching bases. The V gene's germline CDR1 is MNHNS and CDR2 SASEGT. The length of the CDR3 is 14 residues. Here the CDR3 reads CAGSGGRGQETQYF. DNA for the CDR3: TGTGCCGGCAGTGGGGGCCGGGGCCAAGAGACGCAGTATTTC.

This chain connects TRBV25-1 to TRBJ2-1; 7 bases are shared with TRBD2. The CDR3 is made up of 18 amino acids. J was trimmed by 6 bases and V by 6 bases; bases with no gene match: 20. Germline V lookup: CDR1 MGHDK, CDR2 SYGVNS. The CDR3 sequence: CASSLMSGARSGPNEQFF. Written as DNA, the CDR3 is TGTGCCAGCAGCTTGATGAGCGGGGCCCGGTCTGGCCCCAATGAGCAGTTCTTC.

The rearrangement links TRBV6-1 to TRBJ1-6; D gene unclear. The V end was cut by 6 bases, the J end by 0 bases, with 9 bases between. This CDR3 is 15 amino acids long. Germline CDR1 reads MNHNS; CDR2 reads SASEGT. The chain's CDR3 is CASSLKSSYNSPLHF. CDR3 nucleotides: TGTGCCAGCAGCCTCAAGAGCTCCTATAATTCACCCCTCCACTTT.

As concerns this clonotype: Germline is not matched at one junction end, which may reflect a read error. The chain couples TRBV24-1 to TRBJ2-3, with 8 positions matching TRBD2. Germline values: CDR1 KGHDR, CDR2 SFDVKD. The CDR3 length is 19 residues. Here the CDR3 reads CATSDPLGSGGGSTDTQYF. The CDR3 region has the DNA TGTGCCACCAGTGACCCCCTTGGGTCGGGGGGGGGGAGCACAGATACGCAGTATTTC.

The chain has TRBV6-5 and TRBJ2-5; unclear D gene. In germline, CDR1 is MNHEY, CDR2 SVGAGI. The V end was cut by 2 bases, the J end by 4 bases, with 2 bases between. The CDR3 has 11 amino acids. Here the CDR3 DNA reads TGTGCCAGCAGTTACAGAGAGACCCAGTACTTC. This sequence encodes CASSYRETQYF.

The chain joins TRBV6-1 to TRBJ2-5, with a tentative D call TRBD2 (5 bases). Germline-derived CDR1 and CDR2 are MNHNS and SASEGT. This CDR3 is 11 amino acids long. The ends were cut back, 8 bases at V and 8 bases at J, with 12 bases in the middle. DNA of the CDR3: TGTGCCAGCGGAGGTTACGACACCCAGTACTTC. It specifies CASGGYDTQYF.

The rearrangement uses TRBV6-1 and TRBJ2-1, with 9 bases aligning to TRBD1. CDR3 length equals 15 residues. Unmatched junction bases numbered 6, after V lost 3 bases and J lost 6 bases. Germline values: CDR1 MNHNS, CDR2 SASEGT. The CDR3 nucleotides read TGTGCCAGCAGTGACCCGGGACAGGGAATCAATGAGCAGTTCTTC. Translation: CASSDPGQGINEQFF.